These 29 T cell receptor beta chains were all obtained from the same sample, sequenced in a study of T cell repertoires in cytomegalovirus infection. TCRdb redid the calling of the reads with MiXCR, one entry per CDR3 protein. The sample carries roughly 500,000 distinct CDR3 sequences, roughly 46% recorded once. For these receptors, no antigen is known. The sample here was cultured PBMCs, taken from culture after CMV antigen stimulation. All receptors derive from a human donor in good health (CMV status not recorded). Some clones in this sample may be carry-over from other donors' samples.

This chain uses TRBV5-4 with TRBJ2-3; 12 bases fit TRBD2. CDR1 is SGHNT and CDR2 is YYREEE in the germline V gene (reference sequence). The CDR3 extends over 16 amino acids. V lost 2 bases, J lost 6 bases, and 7 bases stayed unmatched. The CDR3 nucleotides read TGTGCCAGCAGCTTCCCCCTAGCGGGAGGGAGGGATACGCAGTATTTT. Translation: CASSFPLAGGRDTQYF.

The chain combines TRBV7-2 with TRBJ2-1, with D possibly matching TRBD2 (6 bases). V dropped 4 bases and J dropped 6 bases, with 16 bases sitting between them. The germline CDR1 and CDR2 sequences are SGHTA and FQGNSA. CDR3 length equals 15 residues. The CDR3 nucleotides are TGTGCCAGCAGCTCTACCACGACTAGAGCCAATGAGCAGTTCTTC. Its protein product is CASSSTTTRANEQFF.

This chain links TRBV12-5 with TRBJ1-5; D is unresolved. Germline V lookup: CDR1 LGHNT, CDR2 FRNRAP. V lost 7 bases, J lost 10 bases, and 23 bases lay in between. The CDR3 length is 15 residues. CDR3 protein: CASVSPVRLNVPQHF. In nucleotides, the CDR3 is TGTGCTAGTGTTTCCCCAGTCCGTCTAAATGTCCCCCAGCATTTT.

This chain uses TRBV19 with TRBJ2-3; D uncertain. Trimming pared 6 bases from V and 4 bases from J, leaving 14 bases between. The CDR3 length is 14 residues. Germline CDR1 is LNHDA and CDR2 is SQIVND (reference sequence). The CDR3 nucleotides are TGTGCCAGTAGCCCGCGACACGGTCCAGATACGCAGTATTTT. It translates to CASSPRHGPDTQYF.

This clonotype came up a few times. This chain connects TRBV7-6 to TRBJ1-6; D is ambiguous. The ends were cut back, 1 base at V and 15 bases at J, with 7 bases in the middle. Germline V gene sequence: CDR1 SGHVS, CDR2 FNYEAQ. The CDR3 sequence is 11 residues long. The CDR3 is CASSLGTILHF. The CDR3 DNA follows: TGTGCCAGCAGCTTAGGTACTATCCTCCACTTT.

The chain has TRBV12-3 or TRBV12-4 and TRBJ1-2; D is unclear. The CDR3 length is 13 residues. The V gene lost 6 bases and the J gene lost 5 bases, with 13 bases spanning the gap. CDR3 in amino acids: CASRPTNNYGYTF. DNA of the CDR3: TGTGCCAGCAGACCAACGAATAATTATGGCTACACCTTC.

This rearrangement joins TRBV7-9 to TRBJ1-6; D is perhaps TRBD1 (5 bases). This CDR3 region has 14 residues. V lost 0 bases, J lost 8 bases, and 8 bases lay in between. Germline CDR1 is SEHNR and CDR2 is FQNEAQ (reference sequence). Here the CDR3 reads CASSLALGDSPLHF. In nucleotides, the CDR3 is TGTGCCAGCAGCTTAGCCCTGGGGGATTCACCCCTCCACTTT.

The chain has TRBV10-3 and TRBJ2-2; D may be TRBD2 (6 bases). V dropped 5 bases and J dropped 5 bases, with 9 bases sitting between them. The germline V gene has CDR1 ENHRY and CDR2 SYGVKD. CDR3 length: 13 residues. DNA of the CDR3: TGTGCCATCAGTTCGACTAGGACCGGGGAGCTGTTTTTT. Encoded protein: CAISSTRTGELFF.

This sequence joins TRBV4-1 and TRBJ2-7, with 8 bases that match TRBD2. CDR1 MGHRA and CDR2 YSYEKL come from the germline V gene. The length of the CDR3 is 16 residues. The trim removed 4 bases at V and 3 bases at J, leaving 11 bases unmatched. The CDR3 loop reads CASSPSPGLEYYEQYF. The DNA for the CDR3 is TGCGCCAGCAGCCCCTCTCCGGGACTAGAGTACTACGAGCAGTACTTC.

This chain uses TRBV7-9 with TRBJ1-5; D may be TRBD1 (6 bases). Germline CDR1 is SEHNR and CDR2 is FQNEAQ (reference sequence). The CDR3 runs to 15 residues. Trimming took 5 bases from V and 3 from J, leaving 14 bases between them. The CDR3 region has the DNA TGTGCCAGCAGCCCGGACAGTGGGATCAATCAGCCCCAGCATTTT. Its translation is CASSPDSGINQPQHF.

The chain combines TRBV6-2 or TRBV6-3 with TRBJ2-3; D may be TRBD2 (5 bases). The V and J ends lost 5 bases and 3 bases respectively, with 12 bases between them. Germline V lookup: CDR1 MNHEY, CDR2 SVGEGT. This CDR3 is 14 amino acids long. The DNA of the CDR3 is TGTGCCAGCAGTCCCGAGGGCCTAACAGATACGCAGTATTTT. Protein: CASSPEGLTDTQYF.

This clonotype occurred a few times. A junction end diverges from the germline sequence, so it may reflect a read error. The J gene is TRBJ2-7, the V gene TRBV7-2; the D is unclear. Germline values: CDR1 SGHTA, CDR2 FQGNSA. The CDR3 is made up of 11 amino acids. CDR3 bases: TGTGCCAGCAGCTTAGTGGGCCATCAGCACTTC. Its translation: CASSLVGHQHF.

The chain couples TRBV6-1 to TRBJ1-1; D remains ambiguous. The CDR3 has 13 amino acids. Germline CDR1 reads MNHNS; CDR2 reads SASEGT. Trimming shortened V by 2 bases and J by 3 bases, and 7 bases separated the two germline ends. CDR3 sequence reads: CASSETGYTEAFF. CDR3 nucleotide sequence: TGTGCCAGCAGTGAAACTGGGTACACTGAAGCTTTCTTT.

V usage is TRBV7-2 and J usage is TRBJ2-5; D is ambiguous. The CDR3 totals 12 residues. Trimming removed 5 bases from V and 0 bases from J, with 4 bases in between. The V gene's germline CDR1 is SGHTA and CDR2 FQGNSA. CDR3 DNA: TGTGCCAGCAGCGAGGACCAAGAGACCCAGTACTTC. It yields the protein CASSEDQETQYF.

The rearrangement joins TRBV15 to TRBJ1-2; no definite D call. The germline V gene has CDR1 LNHNV and CDR2 YYDKDF (reference sequence). The V end was cut by 1 base, the J end by 5 bases, with 8 bases between. The CDR3 totals 13 residues. The CDR3 nucleotides are TGTGCCACCAGCAGAGCGTCAGGATATGGCTACACCTTC. It specifies CATSRASGYGYTF.

V gene TRBV4-3 combines with J gene TRBJ2-6; 7 nucleotides match TRBD1. The germline V gene encodes CDR1 LGHNA and CDR2 YSLEER. The junction had 5 bases not matched to a gene; V was cut back by 1 base and J by 14 bases. This CDR3 has 13 residues. The CDR3 is CASSQVPGGFLTF. The CDR3 DNA is TGCGCCAGCAGCCAAGTTCCAGGGGGATTCCTGACTTTC.

The chain joins TRBV5-1 to TRBJ2-2; D unclear. Germline V gives CDR1 SGHRS, CDR2 YFSETQ. The CDR3 has 12 residues. With 0 bases removed from V and 8 bases from J, the gap between germline ends came to 5 bases. DNA of the CDR3: TGCGCCAGCAGCTTGGAAGGAGGGGAGCTGTTTTTT. Encoded protein: CASSLEGGELFF. The whole variable domain, remainder taken from reference TRBV5-1 and TRBJ2-2, is KAGVTQTPRYLIKTRGQQVTLSCSPISGHRSVSWYQQTPGQGLQFLFEYFSETQRNKGNFPGRFSGRQFSNSRSEMNVSTLELGDSALYLCASSLEGGELFFGEGSRLTVL.

This chain links TRBV24-1 with TRBJ1-2, with a weak D call TRBD1 (5 bases). Germline V CDR1 and CDR2: KGHDR, SFDVKD. The CDR3 sequence is 14 residues long. The V gene lost 4 bases and the J gene lost 2 bases, with 10 bases spanning the gap. The CDR3 reads CATSDPTANYGYTF. CDR3 in DNA: TGTGCCACCAGTGACCCGACAGCGAACTATGGCTACACCTTC.

This clonotype was counted only a few times. V usage is TRBV7-9 and J usage is TRBJ2-7; D is uncertain. Looked up from germline, CDR1 is SEHNR and CDR2 is FQNEAQ (reference sequence). The CDR3 is made up of 14 amino acids. V was shortened by 5 bases and J by 3 bases, with 14 bases between the two germline ends. CDR3 DNA sequence: TGTGCCAGCAGCCCGACTCTAAATAGCTACGAGCAGTACTTC. Its protein is CASSPTLNSYEQYF.

In its sample, this clonotype was seen once. The CDR3 DNA sequence: TGTGCCATCAAGGGACAGGGGGGTCCCGGGGAGCTGTTTTTT. Its translation is CAIKGQGGPGELFF. The V and J genes are TRBV6-6 and TRBJ2-2; TRBD1 matches 11 bases. J was trimmed by 6 bases and V by 10 bases; bases with no gene match: 7. CDR3 length equals 14 residues. CDR1 is MNHNY and CDR2 is SVGAGI in the germline V gene (reference sequence).

V and J are TRBV7-8 and TRBJ2-7; D uncertain. Trimming removed 1 base from V and 5 bases from J, with 15 bases in between. The CDR3 is 15 residues long. Germline assignment: CDR1 SGHVS and CDR2 FQNEAQ. CDR3 sequence (DNA): TGTGCCAGCAGCTTAGTAGGACCTAAACCCAACGAGCAGTACTTC. Amino acid sequence: CASSLVGPKPNEQYF.

The table lists this clonotype with a few counts. The chain carries TRBV7-2 and TRBJ1-5; D gene unclear. CDR3 length: 13 amino acids. V lost 5 bases and J lost 4, with 9 bases in between. Germline V CDR1 and CDR2: SGHTA, FQGNSA. The CDR3 coding sequence is TGTGCCAGCAGCGTGGGCCTTAATCAGCCCCAGCATTTT. Its protein is CASSVGLNQPQHF. The whole variable domain, remainder taken from reference TRBV7-2 and TRBJ1-5, is GAGVSQSPSNKVTEKGKDVELRCDPISGHTALYWYRQSLGQGLEFLIYFQGNSAPDKSGLPSDRFSAERTGGSVSTLTIQRTQQEDSAVYLCASSVGLNQPQHFGDGTRLSIL.

The chain is built from TRBV27 and TRBJ1-3; D might be TRBD1 (6 bases). The CDR3 covers 15 residues. V lost 5 bases and J 7 bases, leaving 18 bases between the germline ends. The germline CDR1 and CDR2 sequences are MNHEY and SMNVEV (reference sequence). Here the CDR3 DNA reads TGTGCCAGCAGTCCCAGGACAGCCTTTGGGAACACCATATATTTT. It encodes CASSPRTAFGNTIYF.

There are many counts of this clonotype. The rearrangement links TRBV7-8 to TRBJ2-5, with 8 positions matching TRBD1. Germline assignment: CDR1 SGHVS and CDR2 FQNEAQ. The CDR3 sequence is 15 residues long. The V and J ends lost 3 bases and 5 bases, in that order; junction bases with no gene match: 8. In DNA, the CDR3 is TGTGCCAGCAGCTTGGTGTGGACAGGGCGGGAGACCCAGTACTTC. It yields the protein CASSLVWTGRETQYF.

The table lists this clonotype with many counts. The chain uses TRBV5-4 and TRBJ2-3; 11 bases align to TRBD2. This CDR3 comprises 17 residues. Germline V gene data show CDR1 as SGHNT and CDR2 as YYREEE (reference sequence). With 0 bases clipped from V and 5 bases from J, the junction kept 8 bases outside the gene matches. The CDR3 reads CASSLVGLAGGRDTQYF. CDR3 DNA sequence: TGTGCCAGCAGCTTGGTCGGGCTAGCGGGGGGAAGAGATACGCAGTATTTT.

Here the CDR3 reads CASSLTGVSGTQYF. In DNA, the CDR3 is TGTGCCAGCAGCTTAACCGGGGTCTCAGGGACCCAGTACTTC. V gene TRBV7-2 combines with J gene TRBJ2-5; D is perhaps TRBD2 (5 bases). V lost 2 bases and J 7 bases, leaving 14 bases between the germline ends. The CDR3 contains 14 residues. Germline CDR1 and CDR2: SGHTA and FQGNSA. The variable domain in full, with the rest retrieved from reference TRBV7-2 and TRBJ2-5, is GAGVSQSPSNKVTEKGKDVELRCDPISGHTALYWYRQSLGQGLEFLIYFQGNSAPDKSGLPSDRFSAERTGGSVSTLTIQRTQQEDSAVYLCASSLTGVSGTQYFGPGTRLLVL.

This clonotype turned up a few times. The chain carries TRBV20-1 and TRBJ1-2; no definite D call. This CDR3 region has 13 residues. The V gene lost 5 bases and the J gene lost 1 base, with 11 bases spanning the gap. CDR1 is DFQATT and CDR2 is SNEGSKA in the germline V gene (reference sequence). The DNA for the CDR3 is TGCAGTGCTCCATGGACGGATAACTATGGCTACACCTTC. This translates into CSAPWTDNYGYTF.

As regards this clonotype: Possible read error: a much larger clone is one base away. This chain joins TRBV7-2 and TRBJ2-2; D gene unclear. This CDR3 comprises 14 residues. CDR1 is SGHTA and CDR2 is FQGNSA in the germline V gene. Trimming pared 2 bases from V and 6 bases from J, leaving 10 bases between. The CDR3 DNA is TGTGCCAGCAGCTTAAGGCTCAACCCCGGGGAGCTGTTTTTT. This translates into CASSLRLNPGELFF.

This rearrangement joins TRBV28 to TRBJ1-4, with D unclear. This CDR3 comprises 16 residues. V dropped 5 bases and J dropped 7 bases, with 20 bases sitting between them. Germline V lookup: CDR1 MDHEN, CDR2 SYDVKM. CDR3 region: CASSPPRQEAGEKLFF. The DNA for the CDR3 is TGTGCCAGCAGTCCCCCTAGGCAGGAGGCGGGTGAAAAACTGTTTTTT.